This is a list of T cell receptor beta chains from one sample in a study of cytomegalovirus exposure and HLA in healthy donors. The data were produced by immunoSEQ multiplex PCR, yet TCRdb's version contains in-frame clones alone and is incomplete. The table includes some 200,000 clones, almost 70% detected once. The sequenced sample consisted of PBMCs. Receptor source: a man aged 40-55 years in good health and CMV-seropositive. Both conserved end residues are part of each CDR3. D genes are given only for firm matches. Size values are once, few and many counts, or a class for expanded clones, and some rows have none.

CDR3nt: TGTGCCAGCTCACCGTCGGCCTACGAGCAGTACTTC
CDR3aa: CASSPSAYEQYF
j_gene: TRBJ2-7
d_gene: .
abundance: few
v_gene: TRBV18

CDR3nt: TGTGCCAGCAGCTTAAGGACTAGCGGGGTCACCGGGGAGCTGTTTTTT
CDR3aa: CASSLRTSGVTGELFF
j_gene: TRBJ2-2
d_gene: TRBD2
abundance: .
v_gene: TRBV7-9

CDR3nt: TGCGCCAGCAGCTTCAACAGGGACGTTACAATGCATGAGCAGTTCTTC
CDR3aa: CASSFNRDVTMHEQFF
j_gene: TRBJ2-1
d_gene: .
abundance: .
v_gene: TRBV5-1

CDR3nt: TGTGCCAGCAGCTGGGAGGGGGGAGTACGGTACTTC
CDR3aa: CASSWEGGVRYF
j_gene: TRBJ2-7
d_gene: .
abundance: once
v_gene: TRBV11-2

CDR3nt: TGTGCCAGCAGAGATCGACAGCACACAGATACGCAGTATTTT
CDR3aa: CASRDRQHTDTQYF
j_gene: TRBJ2-3
d_gene: .
abundance: few
v_gene: TRBV2

CDR3nt: TGTGCCAGCAGTCTCCGCGGGGCAGCTCAAGAGACCCAGTACTTC
CDR3aa: CASSLRGAAQETQYF
j_gene: TRBJ2-5
d_gene: .
abundance: .
v_gene: TRBV2

CDR3nt: TGTGCCAGCAGCCCCCTGGGGGGATTCAACACGGGGGAGCTGTTTTTT
CDR3aa: CASSPLGGFNTGELFF
j_gene: TRBJ2-2
d_gene: .
abundance: once
v_gene: TRBV13

CDR3nt: TGTGCCAGCAAGAGGGGGGGCGGGGGTTACAATGAGCAGTTCTTC
CDR3aa: CASKRGGGGYNEQFF
j_gene: TRBJ2-1
d_gene: .
abundance: .
v_gene: TRBV2

CDR3nt: TGTGCCAGCAGGGGGACTAGCGGGGCCTCAGATACGCAGTATTTT
CDR3aa: CASRGTSGASDTQYF
j_gene: TRBJ2-3
d_gene: TRBD2
abundance: few
v_gene: TRBV6-6

CDR3nt: TGTGCCAGCAGCTTCGGGACAGTGAGAGAGACTGAAGCTTTCTTT
CDR3aa: CASSFGTVRETEAFF
j_gene: TRBJ1-1
d_gene: TRBD1
abundance: few
v_gene: TRBV5-6

CDR3nt: TGTGCCAGCAGTGCTGACAGGGACCAGGGGGGCTACACCTTC
CDR3aa: CASSADRDQGGYTF
j_gene: TRBJ1-2
d_gene: TRBD1
abundance: .
v_gene: TRBV6-1

CDR3nt: TGTGCCAGCAGTGTTGTACAGGGTAGGGGAGATACGCAGTATTTT
CDR3aa: CASSVVQGRGDTQYF
j_gene: TRBJ2-3
d_gene: .
abundance: .
v_gene: TRBV6-1

CDR3nt: TGTGCCAGCAGCCCGTTAAGACAGGCAACCTACGAGCAGTACTTC
CDR3aa: CASSPLRQATYEQYF
j_gene: TRBJ2-7
d_gene: .
abundance: .
v_gene: TRBV6-1

CDR3nt: TGTGCCAGCAGCCGGGGACAGGGGGCGATAACTACGCAGTATTTT
CDR3aa: CASSRGQGAITTQYF
j_gene: TRBJ2-3
d_gene: TRBD1
abundance: .
v_gene: TRBV7-3

CDR3nt: TGTGCCAGCAGCGCGACTAGCGGGGGTTCCTCGGGTACGCAGTATTTT
CDR3aa: CASSATSGGSSGTQYF
j_gene: TRBJ2-3
d_gene: TRBD2
abundance: .
v_gene: TRBV9

CDR3nt: TGTGCCAGTAGTATGCCTCTCACCAGGTCAGGGGCCAACGTCCTGACTTTC
CDR3aa: CASSMPLTRSGANVLTF
j_gene: TRBJ2-6
d_gene: .
abundance: once
v_gene: TRBV19

CDR3nt: TGTGCCAGCAGTTACTCCGCTGAGGGAGGGACTGAAGCTTTCTTT
CDR3aa: CASSYSAEGGTEAFF
j_gene: TRBJ1-1
d_gene: .
abundance: .
v_gene: TRBV6-5

CDR3nt: TGTGCCAGCAGTCAGGGGGCCCCCACAGATACGCAGTATTTT
CDR3aa: CASSQGAPTDTQYF
j_gene: TRBJ2-3
d_gene: TRBD1
abundance: few
v_gene: TRBV6-1

CDR3nt: TGTGCCAGCAGCCCTAGCGGGGGAAAACAAGAGACCCAGTACTTC
CDR3aa: CASSPSGGKQETQYF
j_gene: TRBJ2-5
d_gene: TRBD2
abundance: .
v_gene: TRBV5-4

CDR3nt: TGTGCCAGCAGTCAGGGGGTCAATCAGCCCCAGCATTTT
CDR3aa: CASSQGVNQPQHF
j_gene: TRBJ1-5
d_gene: TRBD1
abundance: .
v_gene: TRBV7-9

CDR3nt: TGTGCCAGCAGTCCGGGACAGAGATACGAGCAGTACTTC
CDR3aa: CASSPGQRYEQYF
j_gene: TRBJ2-7
d_gene: TRBD1
abundance: .
v_gene: TRBV6-1

CDR3nt: TGTGCCAGCAGTACAACTAGCGGATTTTCCTACGAGCAGTACTTC
CDR3aa: CASSTTSGFSYEQYF
j_gene: TRBJ2-7
d_gene: TRBD2
abundance: .
v_gene: TRBV6-6

CDR3nt: TGTGCCAGCAGCCTGGGACAGGGGGAGGCGGGAGAGACCCAGTACTTC
CDR3aa: CASSLGQGEAGETQYF
j_gene: TRBJ2-5
d_gene: TRBD1
abundance: .
v_gene: TRBV7-9

CDR3nt: TGTGCCAGCAGCCTGGACAGGGGGCTTACTGAAGCTTTCTTT
CDR3aa: CASSLDRGLTEAFF
j_gene: TRBJ1-1
d_gene: TRBD1
abundance: .
v_gene: TRBV5-6

CDR3nt: TGTGCCAGCAGCTTTGCGGGGGCGACAGATACGCAGTATTTT
CDR3aa: CASSFAGATDTQYF
j_gene: TRBJ2-3
d_gene: .
abundance: .
v_gene: TRBV7-2

CDR3nt: TGTGCCAGCAGCTTAGATGGGACAGGACCCAATCAGCCCCAGCATTTT
CDR3aa: CASSLDGTGPNQPQHF
j_gene: TRBJ1-5
d_gene: TRBD1
abundance: .
v_gene: TRBV11-2

CDR3nt: TGTGCCAGCAGCCTCCTGGGGGGGACTAGCGTTGCAGATACGCAGTATTTT
CDR3aa: CASSLLGGTSVADTQYF
j_gene: TRBJ2-3
d_gene: TRBD2
abundance: .
v_gene: TRBV7-2

CDR3nt: TGTGCCAGCTCACCAGGGGAGGGTCAGCCCCAGCATTTT
CDR3aa: CASSPGEGQPQHF
j_gene: TRBJ1-5
d_gene: .
abundance: .
v_gene: TRBV18

CDR3nt: TGCGCCAGCAGTGAGTCGAGTAGTTCCTTCAACTATGGCTACACCTTC
CDR3aa: CASSESSSSFNYGYTF
j_gene: TRBJ1-2
d_gene: .
abundance: .
v_gene: TRBV10-2

CDR3nt: TGTGCCAGCAGAAAGGACCCGGGGGAGCAGTACTTC
CDR3aa: CASRKDPGEQYF
j_gene: TRBJ2-7
d_gene: .
abundance: .
v_gene: TRBV5-6

CDR3nt: TGTGCCAGCAGCTTGGCGGGGGGACAGGGTATTTCTCAGCCCCAGCATTTT
CDR3aa: CASSLAGGQGISQPQHF
j_gene: TRBJ1-5
d_gene: TRBD1
abundance: .
v_gene: TRBV5-5

CDR3nt: TGTGCCAGCAGCCAACCATCTAGACAGGGGGAAGCTTTCTTT
CDR3aa: CASSQPSRQGEAFF
j_gene: TRBJ1-1
d_gene: TRBD1
abundance: few
v_gene: TRBV14

CDR3nt: TGTGCCAGCAGCGTAGAGTTGGGGCAGGGGTGGGGACACAGCTCCTACAATGAGCAGTTCTTC
CDR3aa: CASSVELGQGWGHSSYNEQFF
j_gene: TRBJ2-1
d_gene: .
abundance: .
v_gene: TRBV9

CDR3nt: TGTGCCAGCAGAAGTGACTCTTACCTCAGCTCCTATAATTCACCCCTCCACTTT
CDR3aa: CASRSDSYLSSYNSPLHF
j_gene: TRBJ1-6
d_gene: .
abundance: .
v_gene: TRBV7-9

CDR3nt: TGTGCCAGGAGACAGGGGGGGCAGCCCCAGCATTTT
CDR3aa: CARRQGGQPQHF
j_gene: TRBJ1-5
d_gene: TRBD1
abundance: .
v_gene: TRBV5-3

CDR3nt: TGTGCCAGCAGTTACTCCGAGAGGGCTGAAGCTTTCTTT
CDR3aa: CASSYSERAEAFF
j_gene: TRBJ1-1
d_gene: .
abundance: .
v_gene: TRBV6-6

CDR3nt: TGTGCCAGCAGTGACCTATGGACAGGGACTGGTAGAGAGACCCAGTACTTC
CDR3aa: CASSDLWTGTGRETQYF
j_gene: TRBJ2-5
d_gene: TRBD1
abundance: .
v_gene: TRBV2

CDR3nt: TGTGCCAGCAGCTTGCCCTCAGGGGTACGGTCCTCGAATTCACCCCTCCACTTT
CDR3aa: CASSLPSGVRSSNSPLHF
j_gene: TRBJ1-6
d_gene: .
abundance: .
v_gene: TRBV5-6

CDR3nt: TGTGCCAGCAGCTCGAACAGGGGAAGCGGCCCCTACGAGCAGTACTTC
CDR3aa: CASSSNRGSGPYEQYF
j_gene: TRBJ2-7
d_gene: TRBD1
abundance: .
v_gene: TRBV7-9

CDR3nt: TGTGCCAGCTACGGTTCAGGGAAACATGAGCAGTTCTTC
CDR3aa: CASYGSGKHEQFF
j_gene: TRBJ2-1
d_gene: .
abundance: .
v_gene: TRBV2

CDR3nt: TGCGCCAGCAGCCCGTTGGGGAGGGGCCTCAATGAGCAGTTCTTC
CDR3aa: CASSPLGRGLNEQFF
j_gene: TRBJ2-1
d_gene: TRBD2
abundance: .
v_gene: TRBV4-1

CDR3nt: TGTGCCAGCAAACAGCATCGAGAAGACAATCAGCCCCAGCATTTT
CDR3aa: CASKQHREDNQPQHF
j_gene: TRBJ1-5
d_gene: .
abundance: once
v_gene: TRBV6-5

CDR3nt: TGTGCCAGCAGCGTTGGATCCGGGGGCGGGGGGGCAGATACGCAGTATTTT
CDR3aa: CASSVGSGGGGADTQYF
j_gene: TRBJ2-3
d_gene: TRBD2
abundance: .
v_gene: TRBV9

CDR3nt: TGTGCCAGCAGTTTAAGAACAGCCACAGATACGCAGTATTTT
CDR3aa: CASSLRTATDTQYF
j_gene: TRBJ2-3
d_gene: .
abundance: .
v_gene: TRBV27

CDR3nt: TGTGCCAGCAGTGGCCCACCAGCAACTAATGAAAAACTGTTTTTT
CDR3aa: CASSGPPATNEKLFF
j_gene: TRBJ1-4
d_gene: .
abundance: once
v_gene: TRBV27

CDR3nt: TGTGCCAGCAGCCTAGGAGGGGGCCGGGACACCATATATTTT
CDR3aa: CASSLGGGRDTIYF
j_gene: TRBJ1-3
d_gene: TRBD1
abundance: .
v_gene: TRBV11-2

CDR3nt: TGTGCCAGCAGCTATAATGGAGGTGAAGCTTTCTTT
CDR3aa: CASSYNGGEAFF
j_gene: TRBJ1-1
d_gene: .
abundance: .
v_gene: TRBV5-4

CDR3nt: TGTGCCAGCACCAAACATGACAGGCCCTACGAGCAGTACTTC
CDR3aa: CASTKHDRPYEQYF
j_gene: TRBJ2-7
d_gene: .
abundance: .
v_gene: TRBV6-5

CDR3nt: TGTGCCAGCAGCCCCCTCTCCTACGAGCAGTACTTC
CDR3aa: CASSPLSYEQYF
j_gene: TRBJ2-7
d_gene: .
abundance: .
v_gene: TRBV28

CDR3nt: TGTGCCAGCTCACGTGGACAGGCAGTGAACACTGAAGCTTTCTTT
CDR3aa: CASSRGQAVNTEAFF
j_gene: TRBJ1-1
d_gene: TRBD1
abundance: .
v_gene: TRBV18

CDR3nt: TGTGCCAGCAGTTACGGGTTGGAGGGATACGCTTTCTTT
CDR3aa: CASSYGLEGYAFF
j_gene: TRBJ1-1
d_gene: .
abundance: .
v_gene: TRBV6-6

CDR3nt: TGTGCCAGCAGCTTAGATCCCCGGGGAGCTGGCTACACCTTC
CDR3aa: CASSLDPRGAGYTF
j_gene: TRBJ1-2
d_gene: .
abundance: .
v_gene: TRBV11-2

CDR3nt: TGTGCCAGCAGCTTAGGCGACAGGGGGAACACTGAAGCTTTCTTT
CDR3aa: CASSLGDRGNTEAFF
j_gene: TRBJ1-1
d_gene: TRBD1
abundance: .
v_gene: TRBV13

CDR3nt: TGCGCCAGCAGCTTGGGTAACAGAATCACTGAAGCTTTCTTT
CDR3aa: CASSLGNRITEAFF
j_gene: TRBJ1-1
d_gene: .
abundance: .
v_gene: TRBV5-1

CDR3nt: TGTGCCAGCAGCTTGGGGAGATATAGGGGGGGGACTGAAGCTTTCTTT
CDR3aa: CASSLGRYRGGTEAFF
j_gene: TRBJ1-1
d_gene: .
abundance: few
v_gene: TRBV5-6